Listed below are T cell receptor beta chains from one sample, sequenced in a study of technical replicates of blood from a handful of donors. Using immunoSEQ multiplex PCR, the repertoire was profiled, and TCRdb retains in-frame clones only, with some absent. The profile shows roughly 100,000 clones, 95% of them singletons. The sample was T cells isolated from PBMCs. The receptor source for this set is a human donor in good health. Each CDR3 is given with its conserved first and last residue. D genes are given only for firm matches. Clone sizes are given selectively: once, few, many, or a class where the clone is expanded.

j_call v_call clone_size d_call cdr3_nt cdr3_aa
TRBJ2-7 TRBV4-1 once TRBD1 TGCGCCAGCAGCCTGGGACAGGGCTCCTACGAGCAGTACTTC CASSLGQGSYEQYF
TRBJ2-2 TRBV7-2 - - TGTGCCAGCAGCTTAGTTACCGGCGGGACCGGGGAGCTGTTTTTT CASSLVTGGTGELFF
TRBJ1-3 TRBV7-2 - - TGTGCCAGCAGCTTCACAGGGAATGGAAACACCATATATTTT CASSFTGNGNTIYF
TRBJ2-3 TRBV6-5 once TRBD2 TGTGCCAGCAGTTACTCGCGGGAGGATGGGCCAGATACGCAGTATTTT CASSYSREDGPDTQYF
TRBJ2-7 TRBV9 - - TGTGCCAGCAGCGTCGAGTCCGGGGATTCCTACGAGCAGTACTTC CASSVESGDSYEQYF
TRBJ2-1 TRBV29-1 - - TGCAGCGTCGCTCAGGGGCTGTCAGGGAATGAGCAGTTCTTC CSVAQGLSGNEQFF
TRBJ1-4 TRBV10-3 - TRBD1 TGTGCCATCAGTGAGCCGGGGACAGGTCTGTTTTTT CAISEPGTGLFF
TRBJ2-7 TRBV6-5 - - TGTGCCAGCAGTTACTCCACCGGAGAGAGCTTCTACGAGCAGTACTTC CASSYSTGESFYEQYF
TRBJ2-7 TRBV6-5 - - TGTGCCAGCACCGAAACAGGGTACGGCGAGCAGTACTTC CASTETGYGEQYF
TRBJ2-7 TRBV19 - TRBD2 TGTGCCAGTAGTATAGGACTAGCGGGAATCTACGAGCAGTACTTC CASSIGLAGIYEQYF
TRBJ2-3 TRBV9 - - TGTGCCAGCAGCGAGGCAACACTAGTATCAGATACGCAGTATTTT CASSEATLVSDTQYF
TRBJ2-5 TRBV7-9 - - TGTGCCAGCAGCTTCCTCGGTGGAGAGACCCAGTACTTC CASSFLGGETQYF
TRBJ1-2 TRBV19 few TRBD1 TGTGCCAGTATTAGTATTGCGACAGGGAACGGCTACACCTTC CASISIATGNGYTF
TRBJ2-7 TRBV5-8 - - TGTGCCAGCAGTGTCGTGAAGGGGTACGAGCAGTACTTC CASSVVKGYEQYF
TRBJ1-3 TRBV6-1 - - TGTGCCAGCAGTGAAAAGGGAGACGGAAACACCATATATTTT CASSEKGDGNTIYF
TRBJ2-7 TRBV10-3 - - TGTGCCATCAGTGAGTCGCTGAGTTCGGAGTACTTC CAISESLSSEYF
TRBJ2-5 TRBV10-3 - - TGTGCCATCAGTGAGGACACAGGGCTCCAAGAGACCCAGTACTTC CAISEDTGLQETQYF
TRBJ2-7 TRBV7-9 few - TGTGCCAGCAGCTTCGGCCGGGACATCTACGAGCAGTACTTC CASSFGRDIYEQYF
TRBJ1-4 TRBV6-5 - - TGTGCCAGCAGTTTACAGGGTATGAGTGAAAAACTGTTTTTT CASSLQGMSEKLFF
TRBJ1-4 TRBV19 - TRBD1 TGTGCCAGTAGTAAGAGGACAGGGGAAGAAAAACTGTTTTTT CASSKRTGEEKLFF
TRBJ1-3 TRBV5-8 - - TGTGCCAGCAGCTTGGCCGGGGGTTACTCTGGAAACACCATATATTTT CASSLAGGYSGNTIYF
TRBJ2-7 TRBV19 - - TGTGCCAGTAGTACGACAAGGAACTACGAGCAGTACTTC CASSTTRNYEQYF
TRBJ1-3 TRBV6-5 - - TGTGCCAGCGGACCTCAGGGTCCTGGAAACACCATATATTTT CASGPQGPGNTIYF
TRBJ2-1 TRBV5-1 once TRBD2 TGCGCCAGCAGCTTGGGCCCGGGAGGGTCCTACAATGAGCAGTTCTTC CASSLGPGGSYNEQFF
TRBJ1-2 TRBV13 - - TGTGCCAGCAGCACCTCCGGACACTCTGACTCTGGCTACACCTTC CASSTSGHSDSGYTF
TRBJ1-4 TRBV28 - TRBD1 TGTGCCAGCACCGAAGTCCTGGGACAGGAAGGGGAAAAACTGTTTTTT CASTEVLGQEGEKLFF
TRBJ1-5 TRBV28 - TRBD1 TGTGCCAGCAGCCTAACGACAGGGGAACAGCCCCAGCATTTT CASSLTTGEQPQHF
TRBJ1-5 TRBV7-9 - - TGTGCCAGCAGCTTAGCAGGGGAGGTGGGCACCCAGCATTTT CASSLAGEVGTQHF
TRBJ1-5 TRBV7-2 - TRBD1 TGTGCCAGCAGCAGGGACAGGTATCAGCCCCAGCATTTT CASSRDRYQPQHF
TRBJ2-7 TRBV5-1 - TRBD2 TGCGCCAGCAGCTTGGCCGGAAGGCTAGCGGGCACCTACGAGCAGTACTTC CASSLAGRLAGTYEQYF
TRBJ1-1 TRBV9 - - TGTGCCAGCAGCGTAGGGGGCAGCATGAACACTGAAGCTTTCTTT CASSVGGSMNTEAFF
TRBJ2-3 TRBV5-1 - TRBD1 TGCGCCAGCAACCGGGACAGGGTCACAGATACGCAGTATTTT CASNRDRVTDTQYF
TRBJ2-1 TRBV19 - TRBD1 TGTGCCACCGGGAAAGGAGACAGGGGGTTCAATGAGCAGTTCTTC CATGKGDRGFNEQFF
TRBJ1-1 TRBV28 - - TGTGCCAGCAGCTGGGGACAAGTGAACACTGAAGCTTTCTTT CASSWGQVNTEAFF
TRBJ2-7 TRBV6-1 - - TGTGCCAGCCCTTCCCCCGAACTTGTGGTTCAGTACTTC CASPSPELVVQYF
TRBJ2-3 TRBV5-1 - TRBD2 TGCGCCAGCAGCTCCAGACTAGCGGGAGAAGATACGCAGTATTTT CASSSRLAGEDTQYF
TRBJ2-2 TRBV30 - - TGTGCCTGGACCAGGGTGGAGACCGGGGAGCTGTTTTTT CAWTRVETGELFF